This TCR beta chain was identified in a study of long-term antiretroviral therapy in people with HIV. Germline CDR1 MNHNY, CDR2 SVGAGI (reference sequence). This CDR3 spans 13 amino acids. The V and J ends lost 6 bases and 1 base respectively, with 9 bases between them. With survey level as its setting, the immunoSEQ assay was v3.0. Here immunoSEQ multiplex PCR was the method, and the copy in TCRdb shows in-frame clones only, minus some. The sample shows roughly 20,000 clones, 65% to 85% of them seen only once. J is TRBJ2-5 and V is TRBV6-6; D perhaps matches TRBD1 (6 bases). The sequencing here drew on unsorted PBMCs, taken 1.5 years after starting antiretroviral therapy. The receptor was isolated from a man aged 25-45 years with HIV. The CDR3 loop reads CASSSRGQETQYF. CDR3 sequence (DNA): TGTGCCAGCAGCTCCAGGGGCCAAGAGACCCAGTACTTC.